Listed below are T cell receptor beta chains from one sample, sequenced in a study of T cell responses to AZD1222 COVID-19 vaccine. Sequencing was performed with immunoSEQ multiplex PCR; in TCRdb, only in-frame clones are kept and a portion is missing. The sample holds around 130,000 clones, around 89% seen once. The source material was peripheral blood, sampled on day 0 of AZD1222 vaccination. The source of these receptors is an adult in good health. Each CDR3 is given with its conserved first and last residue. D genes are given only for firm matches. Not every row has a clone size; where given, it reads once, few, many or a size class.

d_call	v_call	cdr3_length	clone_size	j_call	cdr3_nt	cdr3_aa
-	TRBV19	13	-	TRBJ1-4	TGTGCCAGCTCCCGGACCGGTAATGAAAAACTGTTTTTT	CASSRTGNEKLFF
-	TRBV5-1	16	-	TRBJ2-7	TGCGCCAGCAGACCTCCCGGGGACTCGAGCTCCTACGAGCAGTACTTC	CASRPPGDSSSYEQYF
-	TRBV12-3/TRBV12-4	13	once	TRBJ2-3	TGTGCCAGCAGTTCCCACGGTGACGATACGCAGTATTTT	CASSSHGDDTQYF
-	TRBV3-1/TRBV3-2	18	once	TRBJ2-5	TGTGCCAGCAGCCAATGGACAGAACAGACTAGTAGGCGAGAGACCCAGTACTTC	CASSQWTEQTSRRETQYF
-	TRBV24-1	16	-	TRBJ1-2	TGTGCCACCAAAGTGGCCGGGAAAGCTTCCAACTATGGCTACACCTTC	CATKVAGKASNYGYTF
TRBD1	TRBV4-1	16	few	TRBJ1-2	TGCGCCAGCAGCCAAGTATTGAAACAGGGGAACTATGGCTACACCTTC	CASSQVLKQGNYGYTF
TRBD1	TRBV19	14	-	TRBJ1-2	TGTGCCAGTAGTTTACGACAGGGGGCCAATGGCTACACCTTC	CASSLRQGANGYTF
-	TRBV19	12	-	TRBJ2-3	TGTGCCAGTAGTATAGGCCCAGATACGCAGTATTTT	CASSIGPDTQYF
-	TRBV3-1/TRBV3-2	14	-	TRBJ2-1	TGTGCCAGCAGCCAAGTTGGCCAGTTCAATGAGCAGTTCTTC	CASSQVGQFNEQFF
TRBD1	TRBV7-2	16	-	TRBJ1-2	TGTGCCAGCAGCTTATGGACAGGGGCCTATGAGGGTGGCTACACCTTC	CASSLWTGAYEGGYTF
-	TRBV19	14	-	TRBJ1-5	TGTGCCAGTAACTCCTCCCCCAGCAATCAGCCCCAGCATTTT	CASNSSPSNQPQHF
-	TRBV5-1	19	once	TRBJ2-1	TGCGCCAGCAGCCAACCCCTACTAGCCACGAGAGCTTTAAACAATGAGCAGTTCTTC	CASSQPLLATRALNNEQFF
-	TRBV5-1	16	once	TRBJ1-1	TGCGCCAGCAGCTTTATCGGGGGCAGGGAGGGGACTGAAGCTTTCTTT	CASSFIGGREGTEAFF
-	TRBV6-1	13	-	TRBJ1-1	TGTGCCAGCAGTGAAGACAGGGCCACTGAAGCTTTCTTT	CASSEDRATEAFF